These T cell receptor beta chains were read from a single sample in a study of identical twins. A single record per CDR3 protein comes from TCRdb applying MiXCR to the 5' RACE reads. The data hold around 200,000 distinct CDR3 sequences, with roughly a tenth observed a single time. Sequencing was carried out using memory (CD45RO+) T cells sorted from blood. These receptor sequences come from a woman under 30 in good health. Both conserved end residues are part of each CDR3. A D gene is named only where the DNA matches it firmly. Size is omitted from some rows. Given values are once, few, many or a class for expanded clones.

j_call d_call v_call clone_size cdr3_nt cdr3_aa
TRBJ2-1 TRBD2 TRBV3-1 many TGTGCCAGCAGCCAAGCGGGGGGGGACAATGAGCAGTTCTTC CASSQAGGDNEQFF
TRBJ2-7 NA TRBV6-6 few TGTGCCAGCAGTTACGGGACGGAGTACGAGCAGTACTTC CASSYGTEYEQYF
TRBJ2-5 TRBD2 TRBV12-3/TRBV12-4 NA TGTGCCAGCACCCCCGGAGGACTAGCGGGGCCCCGCGGCTTAGGGGAGACCCAGTACTTC CASTPGGLAGPRGLGETQYF
TRBJ2-5 TRBD1 TRBV7-7 NA TGTGCGTCCGGACGGGACAGGCAAGAGACCCAGTACTTC CASGRDRQETQYF
TRBJ2-2 NA TRBV2 few TGTGCCAGCAGAGGGGGGCCCGGCGGGGAGCTGTTTTTT CASRGGPGGELFF
TRBJ2-5 TRBD2 TRBV9 NA TGTGCCAGCAATCCCGGCGGGAGGTCAGAGACCCAGTACTTC CASNPGGRSETQYF
TRBJ1-1 NA TRBV20-1 many TGCAGTGCCCGCCGAGGGGACACTGAAGCTTTCTTT CSARRGDTEAFF
TRBJ2-1 TRBD2 TRBV20-1 many TGCAGTGCTAGAGGGACTAGTGGGAATGAGCAGTTCTTC CSARGTSGNEQFF
TRBJ1-5 NA TRBV2 NA TGTGCCAGCAGTGATAGCCGGTGGCCCCAGCATTTT CASSDSRWPQHF
TRBJ1-1 NA TRBV7-2 few TGTGCCAGCAGCTTGACGAATACTCCTGAAGCTTTCTTT CASSLTNTPEAFF
TRBJ2-1 NA TRBV7-2 many TGTGCCAGCAGCTTAGCGTCGGGGATGAATGAGCAGTTCTTC CASSLASGMNEQFF
TRBJ2-2 TRBD2 TRBV10-3 few TGTGCCATCAGCGCGACTAGCGCCCCGAACACCGGGGAGCTGTTTTTT CAISATSAPNTGELFF
TRBJ1-4 TRBD1 TRBV5-1 NA TGCGCCAGCAGCTTGGGGCCGGCAGGGGGCCTTAATGAAAAACTGTTTTTT CASSLGPAGGLNEKLFF
TRBJ2-7 TRBD1 TRBV20-1 NA TGCAGTGCTAACAGCGGGACAGGGGAGGAGCAGTACTTC CSANSGTGEEQYF
TRBJ2-3 TRBD2 TRBV20-1 NA TGCAGTGGGCTAGCGGGAGGGCCGTCAGATACGCAGTATTTT CSGLAGGPSDTQYF
TRBJ1-4 NA TRBV5-1 NA TGCGCCAGCAGCTTGTTTAGGGGAAAACTGTTTTTT CASSLFRGKLFF
TRBJ2-1 NA TRBV20-1 many TGCAGTGCAAAGGCAGTGGGGTCGCGTTACAATGAGCAGTTCTTC CSAKAVGSRYNEQFF
TRBJ2-1 NA TRBV27 few TGTGCCAGCAGCATACAGGGTGGTCATAGCGAGCAGTTCTTC CASSIQGGHSEQFF
TRBJ2-7 TRBD1 TRBV7-2 NA TGTGCCAGCAGCTTCTCAGCGAAGTGGGACAGCGAGCAGTACTTC CASSFSAKWDSEQYF
TRBJ2-3 TRBD2 TRBV6-1 NA TGTGCCAGCAGCGCCAACCTAGCGGGAGCATCATTTACGCAGTATTTT CASSANLAGASFTQYF
TRBJ2-1 NA TRBV20-1 NA TGCAGTGCTAGACGATCCAATGAGCAGTTCTTC CSARRSNEQFF
TRBJ1-1 NA TRBV7-8 NA TGTGCCAGCAAATTAGTGAACACTGAAGCTTTCTTT CASKLVNTEAFF
TRBJ2-1 NA TRBV7-8 NA TGTGCCAGCAGCCCGAGGACTACGTACAATGAGCAGTTCTTC CASSPRTTYNEQFF
TRBJ1-5 NA TRBV20-1 few TGCAGTGCTTACGCGGCCCATCAGCCCCAGCATTTT CSAYAAHQPQHF
TRBJ1-1 NA TRBV18 NA TGTGCCAGCTCACCCCAAGGGGGGGGAGGTAGTAACACTGAAGCTTTCTTT CASSPQGGGGSNTEAFF
TRBJ2-7 TRBD1 TRBV27 NA TGTGCCAGCCGGACAGGGGGTCTTTGGTCCTACGAGCAGTACTTC CASRTGGLWSYEQYF
TRBJ2-1 NA TRBV7-7 NA TGTGCCAGCAGCTTATCTGGAGCTCCTGAGCAGTTCTTC CASSLSGAPEQFF
TRBJ1-2 NA TRBV15 NA TGTGCCACCAGCAGAGATTATTCGGATGGCTACACCTTC CATSRDYSDGYTF
TRBJ2-3 NA TRBV12-3/TRBV12-4 many TGTGCCAGCAGTTCCTTCTCGATTACGCAGTATTTT CASSSFSITQYF
TRBJ2-1 NA TRBV21-1 many TGTGCCAGCAGCAAATCCGGGGGGCTTAGGGATGAGCAGTTCTTC CASSKSGGLRDEQFF
TRBJ2-7 NA TRBV20-1 few TGCAGTGCCTGGGGACAAACCTACGAGCAGTACTTC CSAWGQTYEQYF
TRBJ1-2 NA TRBV7-9 few TGTGCCAGCAGCCCCGTATCTAGAGGCTACACCTTC CASSPVSRGYTF
TRBJ2-1 NA TRBV20-1 NA TGCAGTGCTAGAGTTTCCTGGGGTGGTAGGTACAATGAGCAGTTCTTC CSARVSWGGRYNEQFF
TRBJ1-4 NA TRBV6-2/TRBV6-3 many TGTGCCAGCAGTTTAGCGGCGATCACTAATGAAAAACTGTTTTTT CASSLAAITNEKLFF
TRBJ1-2 TRBD1 TRBV19 NA TGTGCCAGTAGTATAGTTACAGGGGCCAGCTATGGCTACACCTTC CASSIVTGASYGYTF
TRBJ2-5 TRBD1 TRBV7-2 NA TGTGCCAGCAGCCATGGACAGGGTCGGGAGACCCAGTACTTC CASSHGQGRETQYF
TRBJ1-5 TRBD1 TRBV20-1 few TGCAGTGTAAACAGGGGTAGCAATCAGCCCCAGCATTTT CSVNRGSNQPQHF
TRBJ2-3 TRBD2 TRBV11-2 few TGTGCCAGCAGCTTGTGGATGGCGGGAGGTCGGGATACGCAGTATTTT CASSLWMAGGRDTQYF
TRBJ2-3 TRBD2 TRBV6-5 few TGTGCCAGCAGTAACCGACTAGCAAGCACAGATACGCAGTATTTT CASSNRLASTDTQYF
TRBJ2-3 NA TRBV3-1 few TGTGCCAGCAGCTACCGCTGGGGGGAGCGAGGAGATACGCAGTATTTT CASSYRWGERGDTQYF
TRBJ1-4 NA TRBV5-6 many TGTGCCAGCAGCTTGCTTTTGAGTGAAAAACTGTTTTTT CASSLLLSEKLFF
TRBJ2-5 NA TRBV5-1 many TGCGCCAGCAGCGGAAACCAAGAGACCCAGTACTTC CASSGNQETQYF
TRBJ2-7 TRBD2 TRBV6-1 NA TGTGCCAGCACCAAAGGGCGGGGGGTCCCCTCCTACGAGCAGTACTTC CASTKGRGVPSYEQYF
TRBJ2-5 TRBD2 TRBV20-1 many TGCAGTGCCAAGAAGTGGACTAGCGGGTACCAAGAGACCCAGTACTTC CSAKKWTSGYQETQYF
TRBJ2-7 TRBD2 TRBV6-2/TRBV6-3 few TGTGCCAGCAGTTTAGCGGGAGTACTAAGATACGAGCAGTACTTC CASSLAGVLRYEQYF
TRBJ2-1 TRBD2 TRBV6-4 many TGTGCCAGCAGTCCGACTAGCGGGAGTAGCAATGAGCAGTTCTTC CASSPTSGSSNEQFF
TRBJ1-3 TRBD1 TRBV3-1 NA TGTGCCAGCAGCCAAGTAGGACAGGGGGCTGGAAACACCATATATTTT CASSQVGQGAGNTIYF
TRBJ2-7 TRBD1 TRBV5-1 few TGCGCCAGCAGCTTGGCCCCCCAGGGGGTTTCACCCTACGAGCAGTACTTC CASSLAPQGVSPYEQYF
TRBJ2-7 TRBD1 TRBV6-1 many TGTGCCAGCAGATGGACAGGGAGCTCCTACGAGCAGTACTTC CASRWTGSSYEQYF
TRBJ2-1 TRBD2 TRBV7-9 NA TGTGCCAGCAGCTCCCTTGGGACTAGCGGGAGGCAGTTCTTC CASSSLGTSGRQFF
TRBJ2-1 TRBD2 TRBV2 NA TGTGCCAGCAGTATAAGGGGGCGCGGTTGGATAGCGGGAGGAGAGGACAATGAGCAGTTCTTC CASSIRGRGWIAGGEDNEQFF
TRBJ2-2 NA TRBV28 many TGTGCCAGCAGTTTCGGGGGATCAGGGGAGCTGTTTTTT CASSFGGSGELFF
TRBJ2-7 TRBD2 TRBV7-9 few TGTGCCAGCAGCTTAGCGGGAGGGCACAACGAGCAGTACTTC CASSLAGGHNEQYF
TRBJ2-3 TRBD2 TRBV7-8 few TGTGCCAGCAGGACATGGGCTAGCGGGAGGCCCGGCGGCACAGATACGCAGTATTTT CASRTWASGRPGGTDTQYF
TRBJ1-6 TRBD1 TRBV19 few TGTGCCAGTAGTGCGGGACAGAGTAATTCACCCCTCCACTTT CASSAGQSNSPLHF
TRBJ2-2 TRBD2 TRBV3-1 many TGTGCCAGCAGCCAAGAACGTCAGCGGGGGTGGACCGGGGAGCTGTTTTTT CASSQERQRGWTGELFF
TRBJ1-2 NA TRBV7-2 many TGTGCCAGCAGCTTATACAATACGGGGCAGTTAGGCTACACCTTC CASSLYNTGQLGYTF
TRBJ1-1 TRBD1 TRBV4-1 many TGCGCCAGCAGCCAAGACCCCAGGGGGCCAGGATCCACTGAAGCTTTCTTT CASSQDPRGPGSTEAFF
TRBJ2-1 TRBD2 TRBV12-3/TRBV12-4 few TGTGCCAGCAGGCCCAGGGCTAGCGGGGGGGCCAATGAGCAGTTCTTC CASRPRASGGANEQFF